This is a list of T cell receptor beta chains from one sample in a study of blood T cell repertoires in COVID-19. Some clones are missing from TCRdb's copy, which holds only in-frame ones; the method was immunoSEQ multiplex PCR. Of 110,000 to 150,000 clones listed, approximately 92% are singletons. What was sequenced was peripheral blood. The receptors derive from a woman in her sixties with active COVID-19. CDR3s include the opening cysteine and the closing phenylalanine or tryptophan. The D gene is left open where the match is weak. Size tells how often a clone was seen (once, few, many) or the class of an expanded clone, and some rows leave it out.

abundance,v_gene,len,j_gene,d_gene,CDR3aa,CDR3nt
NA,TRBV4-1,14,TRBJ2-1,TRBD2,CASRQAGGPSEQFF,TGCGCCAGCAGACAAGCGGGAGGGCCGAGTGAGCAGTTCTTC
NA,TRBV2,16,TRBJ1-1,NA,CASSEMAGVLGTEAFF,TGTGCCAGCAGTGAAATGGCAGGGGTACTGGGCACTGAAGCTTTCTTT
once,TRBV27,15,TRBJ2-2,TRBD2,CASSALAGVTGELFF,TGTGCCAGCAGTGCTCTAGCGGGAGTCACCGGGGAGCTGTTTTTT
NA,TRBV11-2,17,TRBJ2-7,NA,CASSLVTGARSSYEQYF,TGTGCCAGCAGCTTAGTAACCGGCGCGAGGAGCTCCTACGAGCAGTACTTC
NA,TRBV7-9,15,TRBJ1-2,TRBD1,CASSSTGALSYGYTF,TGTGCCAGCAGTTCCACAGGGGCCCTTAGCTATGGCTACACCTTC
few,TRBV7-2,15,TRBJ2-5,TRBD1,CASSSRDRVGETQYF,TGTGCCAGCAGCTCCCGGGACAGGGTAGGAGAGACCCAGTACTTC
NA,TRBV27,15,TRBJ2-5,NA,CASSPTGPTFKTQYF,TGTGCCAGCAGTCCAACAGGTCCCACCTTCAAGACCCAGTACTTC
NA,TRBV19,15,TRBJ2-3,TRBD2,CASTASGTSKDTQYF,TGTGCCAGTACCGCATCCGGGACTAGTAAGGATACGCAGTATTTT
NA,TRBV19,16,TRBJ2-6,TRBD1,CASSVPTGAGANVLTF,TGTGCCAGTAGCGTCCCTACAGGGGCCGGGGCCAACGTCCTGACTTTC
NA,TRBV2,15,TRBJ2-2,NA,CASAHGGTNTGELFF,TGTGCCAGCGCCCATGGGGGGACGAACACCGGGGAGCTGTTTTTT
once,TRBV28,14,TRBJ2-5,TRBD2,CASTLAGRVETQYF,TGTGCCAGCACCTTAGCGGGAAGGGTCGAGACCCAGTACTTC